The clone carrying this T cell receptor beta chain was seen a few times. Its antigen remains unidentified. TCRdb reprocessed the 5' RACE reads with MiXCR, giving one entry per CDR3 protein. The profile covers fewer than 500,000 distinct CDR3 sequences, with approximately 25% appearing a single time and about 12% taken by the ten largest. With V trimmed by 7 bases and J by 8 bases, 5 bases remained unmatched. The CDR3 runs to 13 residues. Germline V gene data show CDR1 as ENHRY and CDR2 as SYGVKD. The sample originates from a study of T-cell memory formation after mild COVID-19. Looking at the study overall: For the most part, TCR clusters were specific to one donor. Study-level results: In pre-infection memory, a portion of responding clones appeared, which suggested that cross-reactive memory joined.

The chain couples TRBV10-3 to TRBJ1-2, with 12 bases identical to TRBD1. The source is an adult woman who had mild COVID-19 (a few samples of this study predate the infection). Cell type and time point are not known. The sample was PBMCs or a T cell subset sorted from them (not recorded which). In DNA, the CDR3 is TGTGCCATCAATCCCGGGACAGGGGGCGGCTACACCTTC. Encoded protein: CAINPGTGGGYTF.